This section outlines one TCR beta chain sequence together with its context. The CDR3 runs to 15 residues. Germline assignment: CDR1 KGHSH and CDR2 LQKENI. V was cut by 3 bases and J by 5 bases, with 17 bases left in between. The entry originates in a study of Ad26.COV2.S vaccination and SARS-CoV-2 variants. TCRdb's copy holds only in-frame clones and misses some; the assay was immunoSEQ multiplex PCR. Of about 350,000 clones in the sample, 90% to 95% were seen once. V and J are TRBV18 and TRBJ2-7, with TRBD1 as a possible D gene (5 bases). The sequencing here drew on peripheral blood, taken after recovery from COVID-19. This sequence originates from a human donor who had recovered from COVID-19. This CDR3 is CASSPRKTVLHEQYF. DNA of the CDR3: TGTGCCAGCTCACCTCGCAAGACAGTTCTCCACGAGCAGTACTTC.